The following is a T cell receptor beta chain sequence with its context. One end of the junction is discordant with germline, which a read error may explain. The data stem from a study of blood T cells in healthy people across ages. Study overall: Roughly one uniquely barcoded beta molecule per two T cells was captured.

Combining a sample-barcoded 5' primer with a J-beta primer mix, a second PCR ran for about 7 to 11 cycles. Each sample provided no less than 2.5 million CDR3-containing paired-end reads. TCRdb fed the 5' RACE reads into MiXCR, producing one record per CDR3 protein. This sample has about 1.8 million distinct CDR3 sequences, with about 50% found just once. Germline values: CDR1 SGHRS, CDR2 YFSETQ. This CDR3 comprises 12 residues. The sample consisted of blood. The clonotype was recovered from a woman in her forties in good health. This rearrangement joins TRBV5-1 to TRBJ1-2; a weak D match, TRBD1 (6 bases). Here the CDR3 DNA reads TGCACCAGCGCAGGGGACGTCTATGGCTACACCTTC. Translated, it gives CTSAGDVYGYTF.